What follows are 6 T cell receptor beta chains derived from one specimen sequenced in a study of shared clonotypes between healthy human individuals. Here immunoSEQ multiplex PCR was the method, and the copy in TCRdb shows in-frame clones only, minus some. The sample carries hundreds of thousands of clones, about 74% recorded once. Sequenced sample: memory CD4+ T cells sorted from blood. This sample's subset: CD45RA-negative fraction. The receptors derive from a woman aged 25 to 39 in good health.

The rearrangement links TRBV5-6 to TRBJ2-7; D ambiguous. With 1 base removed from V and 6 bases from J, the gap between germline ends came to 8 bases. Germline V gene lookup returns CDR1 SGHDT and CDR2 YYEEEE. This CDR3 contains 12 residues. The CDR3 loop is CASSLMTSEQYF. The CDR3 region has the DNA TGTGCCAGCAGCTTGATGACCAGCGAGCAGTACTTC.

This chain connects TRBV6-7 to TRBJ2-2; TRBD2 matches 12 bases. TRBV6-7 has ORF status, its function being uncertain. The CDR3 is 19 amino acids. V lost 8 bases and J lost 6; bases outside the gene matches: 19. As DNA, the CDR3 is TGTGCCAGCGCTAATACCCCGACTAGCGGGAGTGTGTATGCCGGGGAGCTGTTTTTT. It specifies CASANTPTSGSVYAGELFF.

This chain joins TRBV28 and TRBJ2-7; 9 bases fit TRBD2. This CDR3 region has 18 residues. J was trimmed by 0 bases and V by 1 base; bases with no gene match: 10. The V gene's germline CDR1 is MDHEN and CDR2 SYDVKM. CDR3 DNA: TGTGCCAGCAGTTTATTGTTAGGCCTAGCGGGACTCTCCTACGAGCAGTACTTC. It codes for CASSLLLGLAGLSYEQYF.

DNA of the CDR3: TGTGCCAGCATATTGGACCCTAGTGGAAACACCATATATTTT. This gives the protein CASILDPSGNTIYF. The chain couples TRBV6-1 to TRBJ1-3, with D uncertain. The V end lost 7 bases, the J end lost 3 bases, and 13 bases lay between the germline ends. Germline loops: CDR1 MNHNS, CDR2 SASEGT. This CDR3 is 14 amino acids long.

This chain links TRBV19 with TRBJ2-7, with 12 bases identical to TRBD1. The CDR3 sequence is 13 residues long. The germline CDR1 and CDR2 sequences are LNHDA and SQIVND (reference sequence). J was trimmed by 5 bases and V by 7 bases; bases with no gene match: 3. CDR3 bases: TGTGCCAGTAAGGGACAGGGGGCCAACGAGCAGTACTTC. This sequence encodes CASKGQGANEQYF.

V is TRBV27 and J is TRBJ2-3; D is possibly TRBD2 (5 bases). V dropped 6 bases and J dropped 0 bases, with 13 bases sitting between them. CDR3 length equals 15 residues. Germline V gene sequence: CDR1 MNHEY, CDR2 SMNVEV (reference sequence). The CDR3 DNA follows: TGTGCCAGCAGCCCCCGCGGGCATAGCACAGATACGCAGTATTTT. Translating gives CASSPRGHSTDTQYF.